These T cell receptor beta chains were read from a single sample in a study of human T cells and chemical hapten exposure. One entry per CDR3 protein, called by TCRdb with MiXCR from the RACE reads. The repertoire holds roughly 180,000 distinct CDR3 sequences, with approximately 14% as singletons. The source material was whole blood, sampled in connection with sensitization to the hapten diphenylcyclopropenone (DPC). The receptor set was obtained from a woman in her twenties or thirties with alopecia areata. Some clones in this sample may be carry-over from other donors' samples. The CDR3 runs from the conserved cysteine through the conserved F or W. A D gene is named only where the DNA matches it firmly. Clone size, where shown, is once, few, many, or a class for clones that have expanded.

>-|TRBV18|many|TRBJ2-1
CASSPKQDSYNEQFF
TGTGCCAGCTCACCAAAACAGGACTCCTACAATGAGCAGTTCTTC
>TRBD2|TRBV12-3/TRBV12-4|-|TRBJ2-3
CASRLSGGLTDTQYF
TGTGCCAGCAGGTTATCGGGAGGACTCACAGATACGCAGTATTTT
>-|TRBV3-1|many|TRBJ1-1
CASSRQVFSTEAFF
TGTGCCAGCAGCCGACAGGTCTTTTCCACTGAAGCTTTCTTT
>TRBD1|TRBV10-2|-|TRBJ2-2
CASSETTGPGELFF
TGCGCCAGCAGTGAAACGACAGGGCCCGGGGAGCTGTTTTTT
>TRBD2|TRBV5-1|few|TRBJ2-1
CASSLQRGRVEQFF
TGCGCCAGCAGCTTACAGCGGGGAAGGGTTGAGCAGTTCTTC
>-|TRBV12-3/TRBV12-4|-|TRBJ2-2
CASSFGGAGTGELFF
TGTGCCAGCAGTTTTGGGGGAGCCGGCACCGGGGAGCTGTTTTTT
>TRBD2|TRBV28|few|TRBJ2-3
CASSGQRGRTDTQYF
TGTGCCAGCAGTGGTCAGCGGGGCCGCACAGATACGCAGTATTTT
>TRBD2|TRBV5-5|-|TRBJ2-3
CASSPRPSRGADTQYF
TGTGCCAGCAGCCCTAGGCCGTCCCGGGGGGCAGATACGCAGTATTTT
>-|TRBV29-1|few|TRBJ2-3
CSVGAVSDTQYF
TGCAGCGTTGGAGCGGTTTCCGATACGCAGTATTTT
>-|TRBV28|-|TRBJ2-7
CASSGGPSYEQYF
TGTGCCAGCAGTGGCGGACCCTCCTACGAGCAGTACTTC
>-|TRBV4-1|few|TRBJ1-3
CASSQVTGLSSGNTIYF
TGCGCCAGCAGCCAAGTGACAGGATTATCCTCTGGAAACACCATATATTTT
>-|TRBV7-2|many|TRBJ2-3
CASSLVSGGEDTQYF
TGTGCCAGCAGCTTAGTTTCTGGAGGGGAAGATACGCAGTATTTT
>TRBD2|TRBV11-3|few|TRBJ2-1
CASRVETSGYNEQFF
TGTGCCAGCAGAGTGGAGACTAGCGGTTACAATGAGCAGTTCTTC
>-|TRBV28|few|TRBJ1-1
CASSLVGLTEAFF
TGTGCCAGCAGTTTAGTGGGGCTCACTGAAGCTTTCTTT
>-|TRBV4-3|-|TRBJ1-2
CASSQDPGLGYGYTF
TGCGCCAGCAGCCAAGACCCAGGGCTAGGCTATGGCTACACCTTC
>TRBD1|TRBV5-1|-|TRBJ2-2
CASSRPRTGGELFF
TGCGCCAGCAGCCGACCCCGGACAGGCGGGGAGCTGTTTTTT
>TRBD1|TRBV4-2|few|TRBJ1-1
CASSQVSDGPSRGAFF
TGTGCCAGCAGCCAAGTTAGCGACGGACCCTCCAGGGGGGCTTTCTTT
>TRBD2|TRBV7-8|-|TRBJ2-1
CASSLAWLAGTNEQFF
TGTGCCAGCAGCTTAGCGTGGCTAGCGGGTACAAATGAGCAGTTCTTC
>-|TRBV30|many|TRBJ2-7
CAWNLREYSGEQYF
TGTGCCTGGAATTTGCGGGAATACTCAGGCGAGCAGTACTTC
>TRBD2|TRBV4-2|once|TRBJ2-4
CASSQDAGVKNIQCF
TGTGCCAGCAGCCAAGATGCGGGGGTCAAAAACATTCAGTGCTTC
>TRBD1|TRBV11-2|-|TRBJ1-1
CASSSDRVEAFF
TGTGCCAGCAGCTCCGACAGGGTTGAGGCTTTCTTT
>TRBD1|TRBV10-3|few|TRBJ1-1
CAISAQGGSTEAFF
TGTGCCATCAGTGCACAGGGGGGGTCCACTGAAGCTTTCTTT
>-|TRBV7-2|many|TRBJ2-4
CASSLRDNENIQYF
TGTGCCAGCAGCCTCCGGGACAACGAAAACATTCAGTACTTC
>-|TRBV20-1|-|TRBJ2-1
CSARATSSYNEQFF
TGCAGTGCTAGAGCGACTAGCTCCTACAATGAGCAGTTCTTC
>TRBD1|TRBV19|few|TRBJ1-2
CASSISATGEGNYGYTF
TGTGCCAGTAGTATTTCGGCTACAGGGGAGGGGAACTATGGCTACACCTTC